This passage covers 5 T cell receptor beta chains from one sample sequenced in a study of read filtering for tumor transcriptome and immune sequencing. Molecular barcoded adaptors covering alpha/delta and beta/gamma chains were used on approximately 400 ng RNA. TCRdb re-called the reads with MiXCR, one entry per CDR3 protein. This sample has roughly 60,000 distinct CDR3 sequences, with under 25% found just once. Sequencing was done on a sample of a population of CD138-negative cells sorted from bone marrow. All receptors come from a donor at least 40 years old with multiple myeloma.

This clonotype was counted between two and nine times. V is TRBV24-1 and J is TRBJ1-1; 7 bases match TRBD1. The CDR3 sequence is 16 residues long. CDR1 is KGHDR, CDR2 SFDVKD, per germline. V was pared by 4 bases and J by 3 bases, with 10 bases of the junction left unmatched. CDR3 DNA: TGTGCCACCAGTGAGGGACAGACACCCTGGGACACTGAAGCTTTCTTT. This sequence encodes CATSEGQTPWDTEAFF.

This clonotype was observed a few times. For the CDR3, the DNA is TGTGCCAGCAGCCAACCGGGACAGGGGTGGGAGCAGTACTTC. Translated, it gives CASSQPGQGWEQYF. V is TRBV3-1 and J is TRBJ2-7; 10 bases match TRBD1. The CDR3 has 14 residues. Per the germline V gene, CDR1 is LGHDT and CDR2 is YNNKEL (reference sequence). V shed 2 bases, J shed 7 bases, and the junction held 5 bases outside the gene matches.

Ten or more counts support this clonotype. This chain uses TRBV10-2 with TRBJ2-3; no firm D call. The germline V gene has CDR1 WSHSY and CDR2 SAAADI. V lost 0 bases, J lost 1 base, and 20 bases lay in between. The CDR3 is made up of 19 amino acids. The CDR3 sequence: CASSESRRADPQGTDTQYF. For the CDR3, the DNA is TGCGCCAGCAGTGAGTCGAGGAGAGCAGACCCCCAAGGCACAGATACGCAGTATTTT.

This clonotype was counted ten times or more. The rearrangement links TRBV4-1 to TRBJ1-1, with D tentatively TRBD1 (6 bases). Trimming cost V 3 bases and J 3 bases, with 14 bases left between them. From germline, CDR1 is MGHRA and CDR2 YSYEKL. This CDR3 spans 15 amino acids. CDR3 coding DNA: TGCGCCAGCAGCCAGCTGACAGGAAGGTACACTGAAGCTTTCTTT. It codes for CASSQLTGRYTEAFF.

This clonotype was counted many times. The junction and the germline gene differ at one end; a read error may be behind it. The V and J genes are TRBV11-2 and TRBJ2-1; 12 bases fit TRBD2. This CDR3 contains 16 residues. Germline values: CDR1 SGHAT, CDR2 FQNNGV. The CDR3 spells CASSLYSSGGDKEQFF. The CDR3 bases are TGTGCCAGCAGCTTATATTCTAGCGGGGGGGACAAAGAGCAGTTCTTC.